The clone carrying this TCR beta chain appeared a single time. No antigen is known for it. Trimming took 5 bases from V and 0 from J, leaving 13 bases between them. Germline CDR1 SGHAT, CDR2 FQNNGV. This CDR3 comprises 15 residues. This sample is drawn from a study of CD8 T cells in ankylosing spondylitis. Points from the study as a whole: Blood from ankylosing spondylitis patients appeared to carry a characteristic roughly eight-variant TCR beta motif. Disease-linked clones bore a CD8+ phenotype, appearing relatively rarely in peripheral blood. Clones linked to disease were reported to show significant enrichment in matched ankylosing spondylitis synovial fluid.

TCRdb recomputed calls from the 5' RACE reads with MiXCR, one row per CDR3 protein. Among about 340,000 distinct CDR3 sequences listed, over 12% were seen once. This chain connects TRBV11-2 to TRBJ1-1, with unresolved D. The sample comprised blood, either unsorted or a sorted T cell fraction (not recorded which). The sequence derives from a male donor with ankylosing spondylitis or in good health (not recorded which). CDR3 DNA: TGTGCCAGCAGCCCCTACGGCGGGATGAACACTGAAGCTTTCTTT. Its protein is CASSPYGGMNTEAFF.